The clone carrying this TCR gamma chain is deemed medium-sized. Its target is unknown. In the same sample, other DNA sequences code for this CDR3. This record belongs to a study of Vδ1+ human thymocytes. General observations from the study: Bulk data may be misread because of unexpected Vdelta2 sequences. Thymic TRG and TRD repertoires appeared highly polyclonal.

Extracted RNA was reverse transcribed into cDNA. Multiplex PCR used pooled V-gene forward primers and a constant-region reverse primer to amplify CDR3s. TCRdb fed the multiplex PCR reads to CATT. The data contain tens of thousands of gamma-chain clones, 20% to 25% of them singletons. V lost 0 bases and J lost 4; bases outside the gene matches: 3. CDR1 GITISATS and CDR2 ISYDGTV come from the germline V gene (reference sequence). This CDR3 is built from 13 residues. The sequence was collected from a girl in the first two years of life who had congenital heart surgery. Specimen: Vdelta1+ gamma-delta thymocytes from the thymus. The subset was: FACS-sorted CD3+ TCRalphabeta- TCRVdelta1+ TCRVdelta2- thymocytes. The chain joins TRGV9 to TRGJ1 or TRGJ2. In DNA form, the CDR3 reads TGTGCCTTGTGGGAGGTGCAATATTATAAGAAACTCTTT. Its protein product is CALWEVQYYKKLF.